The rows below give T cell receptor beta chains drawn from one sample of a study of graft-versus-host responses after intestinal transplantation. These TCRs are of unknown antigen specificity. Data came from immunoSEQ multiplex PCR; TCRdb stores just in-frame clones and leaves some out. The sample comprises about 85,000 clones, approximately 90% of which are singletons, and 7.6% rests with the top ten. The material sequenced was unstimulated CD8+ T cells sorted from spleen or lymph node cells, taken before transplant. Receptors were obtained from a human donor who was the organ donor for an intestinal transplant. The CDR3 runs from the conserved cysteine through the conserved F or W. Fields, in order: CDR3 DNA, CDR3 protein, V gene, D gene, clone size, J gene. A D gene is named only where the DNA matches it firmly. Size is stated for part of the rows, as once, few or many counts, or as a class when the clone is expanded.

cdr3_nt: TGTGCCAGCAGCCAAGCAGTTAATAATGAGCAGTTCTTC; cdr3_aa: CASSQAVNNEQFF; v_call: TRBV4-2; d_call: NA; clone_size: NA; j_call: TRBJ2-1
cdr3_nt: TGCAGCGCCCACCGGGGTCCCCGTTTT; cdr3_aa: CSAHRGPRF; v_call: TRBV29-1; d_call: NA; clone_size: NA; j_call: TRBJ1-3
cdr3_nt: TGTGCCAGCAGCCATTTCAGTAGGTCCTACGAGCAGTACTTC; cdr3_aa: CASSHFSRSYEQYF; v_call: TRBV14; d_call: NA; clone_size: once; j_call: TRBJ2-7
cdr3_nt: TGTGCCAGCAGCTTAAGTGGGGGCGGGAGGCCCGAGCAGTACTTC; cdr3_aa: CASSLSGGGRPEQYF; v_call: TRBV7-6; d_call: TRBD2; clone_size: NA; j_call: TRBJ2-7
cdr3_nt: TGTGCCAGCAGCGTAGGTGAGGTGTGGCAGGGGATTAATGAAAAACTGTTTTTT; cdr3_aa: CASSVGEVWQGINEKLFF; v_call: TRBV9; d_call: NA; clone_size: NA; j_call: TRBJ1-4
cdr3_nt: TGTGCCAGCAGGCCCGGTGTAGGCAACGGAAACACCATATATTTT; cdr3_aa: CASRPGVGNGNTIYF; v_call: TRBV6-5; d_call: NA; clone_size: NA; j_call: TRBJ1-3
cdr3_nt: TGTGCCAGCGGAGAGATTTCCTACGAGCAGTACTTC; cdr3_aa: CASGEISYEQYF; v_call: TRBV2; d_call: NA; clone_size: once; j_call: TRBJ2-7
cdr3_nt: TGTGCCAGCAGTGTTTTAGTCGGCAATCAGCCCCAGCATTTT; cdr3_aa: CASSVLVGNQPQHF; v_call: TRBV6-5; d_call: NA; clone_size: NA; j_call: TRBJ1-5
cdr3_nt: TGTGCCAGCAGCTTAACGGGACAGGGCGCAGATACGCAGTATTTT; cdr3_aa: CASSLTGQGADTQYF; v_call: TRBV11-3; d_call: TRBD1; clone_size: NA; j_call: TRBJ2-3
cdr3_nt: TGTGCCAGCAGCTCCCTGGACGGTCATAGCAATCAGCCCCAGCATTTT; cdr3_aa: CASSSLDGHSNQPQHF; v_call: TRBV7-9; d_call: NA; clone_size: NA; j_call: TRBJ1-5
cdr3_nt: TGCGCCAGCAGCCAAGAGAAAGGAATTCAGCCCCAGCATTTT; cdr3_aa: CASSQEKGIQPQHF; v_call: TRBV4-1; d_call: NA; clone_size: NA; j_call: TRBJ1-5
cdr3_nt: TGCAGCGTCGCCCGACATGTTCTATACTCAAATGAGCAGTTCTTC; cdr3_aa: CSVARHVLYSNEQFF; v_call: TRBV29-1; d_call: NA; clone_size: NA; j_call: TRBJ2-1
cdr3_nt: TGCGCCAGCAGCCAAGTCCCGGGAGACCAGCCCCAGCATTTT; cdr3_aa: CASSQVPGDQPQHF; v_call: TRBV4-1; d_call: NA; clone_size: once; j_call: TRBJ1-5
cdr3_nt: TGTGCCAGCAGCGTAGCTCCGGGGGTGGGAAATTCACCCCTCCACTTT; cdr3_aa: CASSVAPGVGNSPLHF; v_call: TRBV9; d_call: NA; clone_size: once; j_call: TRBJ1-6
cdr3_nt: TGTGCCAGCAGCTCTCGGACAGGGGTGGGCGAAAAACTGTTTTTT; cdr3_aa: CASSSRTGVGEKLFF; v_call: TRBV7-6; d_call: TRBD1; clone_size: NA; j_call: TRBJ1-4
cdr3_nt: TGTGCCACCAGCAGAGAGGAAGGGATAAGGGAGTACTCACCCCTCCACTTT; cdr3_aa: CATSREEGIREYSPLHF; v_call: TRBV15; d_call: NA; clone_size: NA; j_call: TRBJ1-6
cdr3_nt: TGTGCCAGCAGCGTAGCTGGGACCCCCAATGAAGCTTTCTTT; cdr3_aa: CASSVAGTPNEAFF; v_call: TRBV9; d_call: NA; clone_size: NA; j_call: TRBJ1-1
cdr3_nt: TGTGCCAGCAGCTCAAGAATAGGGTCCTACAATGAGCAGTTCTTC; cdr3_aa: CASSSRIGSYNEQFF; v_call: TRBV7-6; d_call: NA; clone_size: NA; j_call: TRBJ2-1
cdr3_nt: TGTGCCAGCAGCTTAGCATTAGGGGGGGCCTACGAGCAGTACTTC; cdr3_aa: CASSLALGGAYEQYF; v_call: TRBV7-6; d_call: NA; clone_size: NA; j_call: TRBJ2-7
cdr3_nt: TGCAGCGTTGAAAGGGGTGCGGGCGGCTATGGCTACACCTTC; cdr3_aa: CSVERGAGGYGYTF; v_call: TRBV29-1; d_call: NA; clone_size: NA; j_call: TRBJ1-2
cdr3_nt: TGTGCCAGTAGTATAGTGCCAGGGGTTAATCAGCCCCAGCATTTT; cdr3_aa: CASSIVPGVNQPQHF; v_call: TRBV19; d_call: NA; clone_size: NA; j_call: TRBJ1-5
cdr3_nt: TGCGCCAGCAAGGGTAGCACAGATACGCAGTATTTT; cdr3_aa: CASKGSTDTQYF; v_call: TRBV4-1; d_call: NA; clone_size: NA; j_call: TRBJ2-3
cdr3_nt: TGTGCCAGCAGTCAAACAGGGGGCGAAGACTACGAGCAGTACTTC; cdr3_aa: CASSQTGGEDYEQYF; v_call: TRBV6-5; d_call: TRBD1; clone_size: NA; j_call: TRBJ2-7
cdr3_nt: TGTGCCAGTAGTATTCGGACAATCACTGAACGGCCCCAGCATTTT; cdr3_aa: CASSIRTITERPQHF; v_call: TRBV19; d_call: NA; clone_size: NA; j_call: TRBJ1-5
cdr3_nt: TGTGCCACCAGCAGAGTTTACAGGGGCACCGCAACTAATGAAAAACTGTTTTTT; cdr3_aa: CATSRVYRGTATNEKLFF; v_call: TRBV15; d_call: TRBD1; clone_size: NA; j_call: TRBJ1-4
cdr3_nt: TGTGCCAGCAGCGTAGGAGGAACCGAAGCTTTCTTT; cdr3_aa: CASSVGGTEAFF; v_call: TRBV9; d_call: NA; clone_size: NA; j_call: TRBJ1-1
cdr3_nt: TGCGCCAGCAGCTTGGGCACTGAAGCTTTCTTT; cdr3_aa: CASSLGTEAFF; v_call: TRBV5-1; d_call: NA; clone_size: NA; j_call: TRBJ1-1
cdr3_nt: TGTGCCAGCAGCCCTGCGACGGGCGCCACCCGGGAAGAGACCCAGTACTTC; cdr3_aa: CASSPATGATREETQYF; v_call: TRBV7-9; d_call: NA; clone_size: NA; j_call: TRBJ2-5
cdr3_nt: TGTGCCAGTAGTGCAACAGGGGGTTACGAGCAGTACTTC; cdr3_aa: CASSATGGYEQYF; v_call: TRBV19; d_call: TRBD1; clone_size: NA; j_call: TRBJ2-7
cdr3_nt: TGTGCCAGCAGCGTAGATCCCGGGGGGGGGACAGATACGCAGTATTTT; cdr3_aa: CASSVDPGGGTDTQYF; v_call: TRBV9; d_call: TRBD2; clone_size: few; j_call: TRBJ2-3
cdr3_nt: TGTGCCAGCAGTGAACAGTCCTCCAATGAGCAGTTCTTC; cdr3_aa: CASSEQSSNEQFF; v_call: TRBV2; d_call: NA; clone_size: NA; j_call: TRBJ2-1
cdr3_nt: TGTGCCAGCAGCTTAAGAGACACCGGGGAGCTGTTTTTT; cdr3_aa: CASSLRDTGELFF; v_call: TRBV13; d_call: NA; clone_size: NA; j_call: TRBJ2-2
cdr3_nt: TGTGCCAGCTCCACAATGGAGGGTACCTACGAGCAGTACTTC; cdr3_aa: CASSTMEGTYEQYF; v_call: TRBV6-5; d_call: NA; clone_size: NA; j_call: TRBJ2-7
cdr3_nt: TGTGCCAGCTCACCACCGATGGGGGGCTACACCGGGGAGCTGTTTTTT; cdr3_aa: CASSPPMGGYTGELFF; v_call: TRBV18; d_call: NA; clone_size: NA; j_call: TRBJ2-2
cdr3_nt: TGCGCCAGCTCGGCGGCAGGGTCCCCTGAAGCTTTCTTT; cdr3_aa: CASSAAGSPEAFF; v_call: TRBV10-2; d_call: NA; clone_size: medium-sized; j_call: TRBJ1-1
cdr3_nt: TGTGCCAGCTCACCACCGGGTGGTTCTAGCACAGATACGCAGTATTTT; cdr3_aa: CASSPPGGSSTDTQYF; v_call: TRBV18; d_call: NA; clone_size: NA; j_call: TRBJ2-3